The rows below give T cell receptor beta chains drawn from one sample of a study of radiation and T cells in renal cell carcinoma. Sequenced by immunoSEQ multiplex PCR; TCRdb stores in-frame clones only, minus some. This sample carries around 30,000 clones, roughly 80% of them seen once, and the ten largest clones take roughly 30%. Sample: blood, taken from a patient whose treatment included radiotherapy and nephrectomy. The origin of the receptors is a man aged 55 to 70 with renal cell carcinoma. The CDR3 runs from the conserved cysteine through the conserved F or W. Each record gives: J gene, clone size, V gene, D gene, CDR3 protein, CDR3 DNA. The D gene is left open where the match is weak. Clone size, where shown, is once, few, many, or a class for clones that have expanded.

J gene: TRBJ2-1
clone size: .
V gene: TRBV27
D gene: TRBD2
CDR3 protein: CASSRLAGGVVLQFF
CDR3 DNA: TGTGCCAGCAGCCGACTAGCGGGAGGGGTAGTTCTGCAGTTCTTC

J gene: TRBJ1-2
clone size: .
V gene: TRBV7-9
D gene: TRBD1
CDR3 protein: CASSLGGQGSFHGYTF
CDR3 DNA: TGTGCCAGCAGCTTAGGCGGACAGGGGAGTTTTCATGGCTACACCTTC

J gene: TRBJ2-3
clone size: .
V gene: TRBV27
D gene: .
CDR3 protein: CASRSPGRRVDTDTQYF
CDR3 DNA: TGTGCCAGCCGTTCCCCTGGACGGCGGGTGGACACAGATACGCAGTATTTT

J gene: TRBJ1-1
clone size: few
V gene: TRBV2
D gene: .
CDR3 protein: CASIRKAALHFKAFF
CDR3 DNA: TGTGCCAGCATTCGGAAGGCGGCGTTACATTTTAAAGCTTTCTTT

J gene: TRBJ2-7
clone size: .
V gene: TRBV6-4
D gene: .
CDR3 protein: CASRDFNYEQYF
CDR3 DNA: TGTGCCAGCAGAGACTTTAACTACGAGCAGTACTTC

J gene: TRBJ2-3
clone size: .
V gene: TRBV9
D gene: .
CDR3 protein: CASSGDLVAPLYTQYF
CDR3 DNA: TGTGCCAGCAGCGGGGACTTAGTAGCCCCACTGTATACGCAGTATTTT

J gene: TRBJ1-5
clone size: .
V gene: TRBV19
D gene: .
CDR3 protein: CASSITDYSNQPQHF
CDR3 DNA: TGTGCCAGTAGTATAACAGATTATAGCAATCAGCCCCAGCATTTT

J gene: TRBJ2-2
clone size: once
V gene: TRBV15
D gene: .
CDR3 protein: CATSALERELFF
CDR3 DNA: TGTGCCACCAGCGCCCTAGAAAGGGAGCTGTTTTTT

J gene: TRBJ2-3
clone size: once
V gene: TRBV29-1
D gene: .
CDR3 protein: CSVEDPDGSTDTQYF
CDR3 DNA: TGCAGCGTTGAAGATCCGGACGGGAGCACAGATACGCAGTATTTT

J gene: TRBJ1-1
clone size: .
V gene: TRBV6-5
D gene: .
CDR3 protein: CASSRGQEAFF
CDR3 DNA: TGTGCCAGCAGCCGTGGACAGGAAGCTTTCTTT

J gene: TRBJ1-6
clone size: .
V gene: TRBV7-8
D gene: TRBD1
CDR3 protein: CASSLSGGAQSSPLHF
CDR3 DNA: TGTGCCAGCAGTTTATCAGGGGGGGCGCAGTCATCACCCCTCCACTTT

J gene: TRBJ2-5
clone size: .
V gene: TRBV9
D gene: .
CDR3 protein: CASSLEFGWETQYF
CDR3 DNA: TGTGCCAGCAGTCTGGAGTTCGGGTGGGAGACCCAGTACTTC

J gene: TRBJ2-5
clone size: .
V gene: TRBV29-1
D gene: TRBD2
CDR3 protein: CSVALALGGKTQYF
CDR3 DNA: TGCAGCGTTGCACTAGCGCTTGGGGGGAAGACCCAGTACTTC

J gene: TRBJ2-7
clone size: .
V gene: TRBV6-5
D gene: TRBD2
CDR3 protein: CASNRLAGAYEQYF
CDR3 DNA: TGTGCCAGCAACCGACTAGCGGGAGCCTACGAGCAGTACTTC

J gene: TRBJ2-1
clone size: .
V gene: TRBV29-1
D gene: .
CDR3 protein: CSVEVGWIEAKGDNEQFF
CDR3 DNA: TGCAGCGTTGAAGTTGGGTGGATCGAAGCGAAGGGGGACAATGAGCAGTTCTTC

J gene: TRBJ2-1
clone size: .
V gene: TRBV29-1
D gene: TRBD1
CDR3 protein: CSVARGYEQFF
CDR3 DNA: TGCAGCGTCGCCAGGGGGTATGAGCAGTTCTTC

J gene: TRBJ2-5
clone size: .
V gene: TRBV7-7
D gene: TRBD2
CDR3 protein: CASSLGEGETQYF
CDR3 DNA: TGTGCTAGCAGCTTAGGGGAGGGAGAGACCCAGTACTTC

J gene: TRBJ2-2
clone size: .
V gene: TRBV6-5
D gene: .
CDR3 protein: CASTRVGENTGELFF
CDR3 DNA: TGTGCCAGCACCAGGGTAGGGGAGAACACCGGGGAGCTGTTTTTT

J gene: TRBJ2-1
clone size: .
V gene: TRBV5-1
D gene: TRBD1
CDR3 protein: CASSLRAGGHEQFF
CDR3 DNA: TGCGCCAGCAGCTTGCGGGCAGGGGGCCATGAGCAGTTCTTC

J gene: TRBJ1-1
clone size: .
V gene: TRBV29-1
D gene: .
CDR3 protein: CSVEDLQGWGTAKSNTEAFF
CDR3 DNA: TGCAGCGTTGAAGATCTTCAGGGGTGGGGGACTGCTAAATCGAACACTGAAGCTTTCTTT

J gene: TRBJ1-2
clone size: .
V gene: TRBV19
D gene: .
CDR3 protein: CASSIDLVVYGYTF
CDR3 DNA: TGTGCCAGTAGTATAGATTTAGTAGTTTATGGCTACACCTTC

J gene: TRBJ2-2
clone size: .
V gene: TRBV2
D gene: .
CDR3 protein: CASRFSDIHTGELFF
CDR3 DNA: TGTGCCAGCCGTTTTTCGGACATCCACACCGGGGAGCTGTTTTTT

J gene: TRBJ1-1
clone size: .
V gene: TRBV7-9
D gene: .
CDR3 protein: CASSYLIPENTEAFF
CDR3 DNA: TGTGCCAGCAGCTACCTCATTCCGGAGAACACTGAAGCTTTCTTT

J gene: TRBJ2-7
clone size: .
V gene: TRBV6-5
D gene: .
CDR3 protein: CASSYSVEYEQYF
CDR3 DNA: TGTGCCAGCAGTTACTCTGTGGAATACGAGCAGTACTTC

J gene: TRBJ1-1
clone size: few
V gene: TRBV12-5
D gene: .
CDR3 protein: CASGLGREAFF
CDR3 DNA: TGTGCTAGTGGCTTGGGCAGAGAAGCTTTCTTT

J gene: TRBJ1-6
clone size: few
V gene: TRBV19
D gene: .
CDR3 protein: CASRDTYNSPLHF
CDR3 DNA: TGTGCCAGCCGGGACACCTATAATTCACCCCTCCACTTT

J gene: TRBJ2-7
clone size: .
V gene: TRBV9
D gene: TRBD2
CDR3 protein: CASSVASGSVYEQYF
CDR3 DNA: TGTGCCAGCAGCGTAGCTAGCGGGAGTGTATACGAGCAGTACTTC

J gene: TRBJ1-3
clone size: .
V gene: TRBV10-3
D gene: .
CDR3 protein: CAIHDSGSGNTIYF
CDR3 DNA: TGTGCCATCCATGACAGTGGCTCTGGAAACACCATATATTTT

J gene: TRBJ1-2
clone size: .
V gene: TRBV27
D gene: TRBD1
CDR3 protein: CASSFSDRGRPNRYGYTF
CDR3 DNA: TGTGCCAGCAGTTTCTCCGACAGGGGGCGCCCGAATCGCTATGGCTACACCTTC

J gene: TRBJ2-3
clone size: .
V gene: TRBV7-9
D gene: TRBD2
CDR3 protein: CASSFLSLRAGYSSDTQYF
CDR3 DNA: TGTGCCAGCAGCTTTCTCTCCTTGCGAGCGGGGTACTCGTCAGATACGCAGTATTTT

J gene: TRBJ2-4
clone size: .
V gene: TRBV7-8
D gene: .
CDR3 protein: CASSLAIGAKNIQYF
CDR3 DNA: TGTGCCAGCAGCTTAGCGATCGGAGCCAAAAACATTCAGTACTTC

J gene: TRBJ2-7
clone size: .
V gene: TRBV5-1
D gene: .
CDR3 protein: CASSFWGALSYEQYF
CDR3 DNA: TGCGCCAGCAGCTTTTGGGGGGCTTTGTCCTACGAGCAGTACTTC